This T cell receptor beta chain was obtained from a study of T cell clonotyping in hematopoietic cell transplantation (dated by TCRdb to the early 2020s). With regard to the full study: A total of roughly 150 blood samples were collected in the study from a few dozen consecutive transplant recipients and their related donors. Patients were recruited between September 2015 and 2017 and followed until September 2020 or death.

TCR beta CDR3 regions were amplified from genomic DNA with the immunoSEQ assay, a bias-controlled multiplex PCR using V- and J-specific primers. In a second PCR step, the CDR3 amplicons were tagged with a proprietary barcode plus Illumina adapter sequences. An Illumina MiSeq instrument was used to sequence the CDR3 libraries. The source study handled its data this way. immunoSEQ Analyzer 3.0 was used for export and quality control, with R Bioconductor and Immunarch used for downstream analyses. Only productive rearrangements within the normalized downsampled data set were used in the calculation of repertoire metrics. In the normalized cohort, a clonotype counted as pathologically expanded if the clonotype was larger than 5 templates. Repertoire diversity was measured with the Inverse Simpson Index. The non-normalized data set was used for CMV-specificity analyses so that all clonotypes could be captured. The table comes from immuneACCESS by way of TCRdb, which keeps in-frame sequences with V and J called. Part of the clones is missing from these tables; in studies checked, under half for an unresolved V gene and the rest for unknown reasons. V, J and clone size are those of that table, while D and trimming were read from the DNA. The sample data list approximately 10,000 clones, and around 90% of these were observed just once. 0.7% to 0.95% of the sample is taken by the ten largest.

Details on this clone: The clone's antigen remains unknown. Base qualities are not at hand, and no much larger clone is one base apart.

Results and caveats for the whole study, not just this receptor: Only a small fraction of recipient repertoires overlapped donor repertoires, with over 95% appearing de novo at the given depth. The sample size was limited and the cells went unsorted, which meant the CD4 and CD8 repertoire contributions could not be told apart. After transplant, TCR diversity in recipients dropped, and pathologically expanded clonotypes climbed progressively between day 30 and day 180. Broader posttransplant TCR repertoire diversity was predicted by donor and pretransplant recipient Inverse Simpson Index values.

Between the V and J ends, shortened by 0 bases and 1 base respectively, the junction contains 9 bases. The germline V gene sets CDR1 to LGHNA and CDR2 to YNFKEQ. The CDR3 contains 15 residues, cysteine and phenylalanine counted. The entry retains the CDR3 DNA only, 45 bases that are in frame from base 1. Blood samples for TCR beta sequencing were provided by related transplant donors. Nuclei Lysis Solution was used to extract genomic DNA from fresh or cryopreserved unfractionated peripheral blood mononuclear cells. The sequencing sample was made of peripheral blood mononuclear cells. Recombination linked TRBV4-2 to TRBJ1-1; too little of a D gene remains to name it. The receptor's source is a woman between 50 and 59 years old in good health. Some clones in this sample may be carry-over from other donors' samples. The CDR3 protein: CASSQDSWRNTEAFF. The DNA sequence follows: TGTGCCAGCAGCCAAGATTCATGGAGGAACACTGAAGCTTTCTTT.